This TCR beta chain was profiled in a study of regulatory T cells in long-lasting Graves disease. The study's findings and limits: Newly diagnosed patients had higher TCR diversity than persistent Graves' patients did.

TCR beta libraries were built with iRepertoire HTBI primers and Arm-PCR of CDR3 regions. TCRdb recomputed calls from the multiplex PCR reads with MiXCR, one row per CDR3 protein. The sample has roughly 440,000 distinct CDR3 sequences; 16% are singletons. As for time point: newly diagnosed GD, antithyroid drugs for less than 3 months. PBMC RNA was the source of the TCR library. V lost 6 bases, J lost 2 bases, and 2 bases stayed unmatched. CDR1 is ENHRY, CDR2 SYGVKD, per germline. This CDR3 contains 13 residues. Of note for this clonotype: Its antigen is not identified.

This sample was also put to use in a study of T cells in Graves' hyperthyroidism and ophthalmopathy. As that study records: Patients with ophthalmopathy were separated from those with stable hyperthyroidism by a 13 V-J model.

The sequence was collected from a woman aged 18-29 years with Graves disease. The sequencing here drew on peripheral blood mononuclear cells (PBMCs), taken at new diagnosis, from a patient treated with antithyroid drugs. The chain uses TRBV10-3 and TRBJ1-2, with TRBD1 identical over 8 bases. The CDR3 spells CAIRQGENYGYTF. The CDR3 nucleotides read TGTGCCATCAGACAGGGGGAAAACTATGGCTACACCTTC.